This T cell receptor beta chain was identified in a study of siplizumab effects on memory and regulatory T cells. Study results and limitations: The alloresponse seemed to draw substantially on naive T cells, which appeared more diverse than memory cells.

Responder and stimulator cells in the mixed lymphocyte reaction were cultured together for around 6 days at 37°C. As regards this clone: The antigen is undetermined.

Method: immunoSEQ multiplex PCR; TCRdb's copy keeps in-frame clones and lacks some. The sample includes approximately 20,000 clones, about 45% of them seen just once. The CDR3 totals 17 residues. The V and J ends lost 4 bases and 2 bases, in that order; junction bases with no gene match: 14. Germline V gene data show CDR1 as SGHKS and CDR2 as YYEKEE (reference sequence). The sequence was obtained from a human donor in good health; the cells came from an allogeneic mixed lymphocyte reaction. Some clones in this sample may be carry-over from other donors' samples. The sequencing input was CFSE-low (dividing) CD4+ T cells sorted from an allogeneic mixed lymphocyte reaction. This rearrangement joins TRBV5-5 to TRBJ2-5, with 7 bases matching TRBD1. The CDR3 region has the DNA TGTGCCAGCAGCCATAGACAGGGTTTCCCATTTCAAGAGACCCAGTACTTC. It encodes CASSHRQGFPFQETQYF.